The present entry profiles one T cell receptor beta chain with its context. An end of the junction differs from the germline gene, which may be a read error. TEMRA cells were FACS-enriched, with CD8+ and CD4+ T cells isolated negatively. The data are from a study of CD8 T cells in Susac syndrome. CDR3 size: 15 residues. CDR1 and CDR2 from the germline V gene are DFQATT and SNEGSKA (reference sequence). The RNA, roughly 0.45 to 1 ug, was put through reverse transcription using random hexamers. TCR beta CDR3 was amplified by immunoSEQ multiplex PCR. This amplification extended across 54 Vbeta and 13 Jbeta segments. MiXCR, applied by TCRdb to the immunoSEQ multiplex PCR reads, yields one record per CDR3 protein. The sample has about 210,000 distinct CDR3 sequences, roughly 94% seen once.

The specimen was CD4+ T cells from PBMCs. The TCR was taken from a human donor in good health. This rearrangement joins TRBV20-1 to TRBJ2-3, with TRBD1 as a possible D gene (5 bases). CDR3 in amino acids: CSARMAGKRTDTQYF. In DNA, the CDR3 is TGCAGCGCTAGAATGGCAGGGAAAAGGACAGATACGCAGTATTTT.